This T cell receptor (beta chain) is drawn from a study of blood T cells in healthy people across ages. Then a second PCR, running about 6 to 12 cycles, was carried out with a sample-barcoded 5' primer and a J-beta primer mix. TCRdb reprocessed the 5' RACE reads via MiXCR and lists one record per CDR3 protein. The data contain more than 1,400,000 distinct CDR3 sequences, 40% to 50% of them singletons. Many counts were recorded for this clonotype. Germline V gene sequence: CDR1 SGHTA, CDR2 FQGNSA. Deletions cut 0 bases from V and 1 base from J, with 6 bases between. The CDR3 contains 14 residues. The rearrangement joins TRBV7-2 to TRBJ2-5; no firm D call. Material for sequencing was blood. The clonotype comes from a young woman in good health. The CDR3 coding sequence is TGTGCCAGCAGCTTAGCTTCGGTCCAAGAGACCCAGTACTTC. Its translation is CASSLASVQETQYF.